In its sample, the clone carrying this TCR beta chain was seen once. The antigen is unknown. TCRdb's copy holds only in-frame clones and misses some; the assay was immunoSEQ multiplex PCR. The sample shows about 54,000 clones, under 75% of them seen only once. This record comes from a study of vaccination effects on CD4 cells after COVID-19. General study results and limits: In vaccinees who were healthy, merely 1 out of 255 vaccine-induced clones cross-reacted with common cold coronaviruses. Marked clonal contraction was seen late after vaccination (in both infection- and vaccine-induced clones). Early post-infection timepoints were absent, and convalescent patients were few.

V lost 7 bases and J 3 bases, leaving 15 bases between the germline ends. This CDR3 has 14 residues. The germline V gene has CDR1 LNHNV and CDR2 YYDKDF (reference sequence). Viral peptide pool expansion of antigen-specific CD4+ T cells preceded sequencing in the ViraFEST assay. Isolation of CD4+ T cells took place after nine to ten days of culture. According to the study, vaccine recipients showed no prior SARS-CoV-2 infection and negative nucleocapsid antibodies. On days 3 and 7, fresh IL-2 medium replaced half the medium. This clonotype originated in a human donor who received a COVID-19 vaccine. This material consisted of CD4+ T cells from PBMCs cultured with SARS-CoV-2 spike peptides, taken before COVID-19 vaccination. The chain employs TRBV15 and TRBJ1-1, with a tentative D call TRBD1 (6 bases). CDR3 bases: TGTGCCACCAATCAGGGGTCCTGGGACACTGAAGCTTTCTTT. Its protein is CATNQGSWDTEAFF.